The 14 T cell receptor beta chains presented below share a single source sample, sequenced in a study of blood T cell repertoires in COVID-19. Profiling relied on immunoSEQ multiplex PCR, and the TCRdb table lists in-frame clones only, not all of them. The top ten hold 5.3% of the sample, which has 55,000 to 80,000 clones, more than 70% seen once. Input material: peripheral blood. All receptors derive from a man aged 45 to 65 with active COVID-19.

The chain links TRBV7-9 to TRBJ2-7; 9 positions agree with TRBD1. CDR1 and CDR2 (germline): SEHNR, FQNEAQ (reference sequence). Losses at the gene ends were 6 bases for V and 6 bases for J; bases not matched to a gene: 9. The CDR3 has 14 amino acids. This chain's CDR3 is CASRQSGQGFEQYF. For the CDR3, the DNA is TGTGCCAGCAGACAATCGGGACAGGGTTTCGAGCAGTACTTC.

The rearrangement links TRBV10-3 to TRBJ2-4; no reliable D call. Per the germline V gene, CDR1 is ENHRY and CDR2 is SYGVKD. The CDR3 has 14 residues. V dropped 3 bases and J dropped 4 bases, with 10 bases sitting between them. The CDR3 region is CAISDPDGKNIQYF. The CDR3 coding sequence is TGTGCCATCAGTGATCCCGACGGGAAAAACATTCAGTACTTC.

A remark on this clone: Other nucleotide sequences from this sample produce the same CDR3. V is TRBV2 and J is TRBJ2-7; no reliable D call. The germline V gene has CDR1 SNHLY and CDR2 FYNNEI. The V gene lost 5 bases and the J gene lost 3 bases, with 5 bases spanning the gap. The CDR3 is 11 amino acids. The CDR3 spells CASSLSYEQYF. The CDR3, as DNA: TGTGCCAGCAGTCTAAGCTACGAGCAGTACTTC.

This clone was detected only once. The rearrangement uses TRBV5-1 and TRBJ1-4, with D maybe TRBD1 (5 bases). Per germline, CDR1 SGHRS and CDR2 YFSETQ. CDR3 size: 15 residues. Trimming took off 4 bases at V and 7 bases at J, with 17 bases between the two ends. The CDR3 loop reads CASSPDSTGGEKLFF. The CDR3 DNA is TGCGCCAGCAGCCCAGACTCCACGGGGGGTGAAAAACTGTTTTTT.

CDR3 bases: TGTGCCAGCAGCCCTCGGACAGGGGGGACCTACGAGCAGTACTTC. Protein: CASSPRTGGTYEQYF. This chain joins TRBV28 and TRBJ2-7, with 10 nucleotides matching TRBD1. Germline CDR1 and CDR2: MDHEN and SYDVKM. The CDR3 consists of 15 residues. V lost 6 bases to trimming and J lost 2 bases; unmatched junction nucleotides: 7.

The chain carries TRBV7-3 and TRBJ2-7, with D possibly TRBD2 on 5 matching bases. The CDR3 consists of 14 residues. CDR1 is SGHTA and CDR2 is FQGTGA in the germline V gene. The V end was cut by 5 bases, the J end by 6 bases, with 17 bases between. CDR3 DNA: TGTGCCAGCAGCCCCTTTCCGGGATCTTCCGAGCAGTACTTC. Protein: CASSPFPGSSEQYF.

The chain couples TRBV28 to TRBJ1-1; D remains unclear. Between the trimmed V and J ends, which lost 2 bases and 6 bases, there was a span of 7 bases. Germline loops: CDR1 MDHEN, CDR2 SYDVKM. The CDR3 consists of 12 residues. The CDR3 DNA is TGTGCCAGCAGTTTAACCCGAGCTGAAGCTTTCTTT. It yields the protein CASSLTRAEAFF.

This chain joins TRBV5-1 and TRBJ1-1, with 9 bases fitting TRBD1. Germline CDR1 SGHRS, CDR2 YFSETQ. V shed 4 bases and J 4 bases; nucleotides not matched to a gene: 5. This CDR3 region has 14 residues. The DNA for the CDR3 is TGCGCCAGCAGCCGGGACAGGGAAAGCACTGAAGCTTTCTTT. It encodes CASSRDRESTEAFF.

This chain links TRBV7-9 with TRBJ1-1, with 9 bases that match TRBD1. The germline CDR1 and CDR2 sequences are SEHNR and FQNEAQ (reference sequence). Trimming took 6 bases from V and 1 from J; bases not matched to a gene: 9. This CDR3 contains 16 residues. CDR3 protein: CASSSLETGGNTEAFF. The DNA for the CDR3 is TGTGCCAGCAGTTCTCTGGAGACAGGGGGGAACACTGAAGCTTTCTTT.

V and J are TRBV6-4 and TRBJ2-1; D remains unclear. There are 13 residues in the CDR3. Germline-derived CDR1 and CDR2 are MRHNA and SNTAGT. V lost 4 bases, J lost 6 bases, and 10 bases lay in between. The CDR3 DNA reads TGTGCCAGCAGTGTAAGTAGCTCCAATGAGCAGTTCTTC. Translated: CASSVSSSNEQFF.

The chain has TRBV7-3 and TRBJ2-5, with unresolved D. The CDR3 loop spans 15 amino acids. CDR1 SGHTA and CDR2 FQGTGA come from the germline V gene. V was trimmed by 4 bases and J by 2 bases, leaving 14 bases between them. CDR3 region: CASSYQPGPQETQYF. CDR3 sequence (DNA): TGTGCCAGCAGCTACCAACCGGGTCCTCAAGAGACCCAGTACTTC.

The CDR3 nucleotides read TGTGCCAGCAGCTTAGTCGTCTCTGGGGCCAACGTCCTGACTTTC. This codes for CASSLVVSGANVLTF. The V gene is TRBV7-8, the J gene TRBJ2-6, with D hard to call. Trimming pared 1 base from V and 0 bases from J, leaving 4 bases between. The CDR3 runs 15 residues. Germline V gene sequence: CDR1 SGHVS, CDR2 FQNEAQ.

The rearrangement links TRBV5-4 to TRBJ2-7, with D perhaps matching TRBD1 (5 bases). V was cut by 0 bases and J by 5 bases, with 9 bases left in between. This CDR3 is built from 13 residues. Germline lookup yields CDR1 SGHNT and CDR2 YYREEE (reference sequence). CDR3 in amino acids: CASSLVAGNEQYF. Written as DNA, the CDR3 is TGTGCCAGCAGCTTGGTGGCAGGGAACGAGCAGTACTTC.

CDR3 sequence: CASSETGGQPQHF. Written as DNA, the CDR3 is TGTGCCAGCAGCGAGACAGGGGGACAGCCCCAGCATTTT. V usage is TRBV9 and J usage is TRBJ1-5, with 9 bases that match TRBD1. CDR3 length: 13 residues. Per germline, CDR1 SGDLS and CDR2 YYNGEE. Germline trimming cut 3 bases from V and 7 bases from J; bases unmatched to any gene: 2.